Following are 27 T cell receptor beta chains from one sample sequenced in a study of T cell responses to AZD1222 COVID-19 vaccine. Method: immunoSEQ multiplex PCR; TCRdb's copy keeps in-frame clones and lacks some. Here the sample spans approximately 60,000 clones, about 79% being singletons. The starting material was peripheral blood, obtained on day 0 of AZD1222 vaccination. These receptors were taken from an adult in good health.

J is TRBJ2-7 and V is TRBV5-1; 9 nucleotides match TRBD1. The CDR3 covers 14 residues. Unmatched junction bases numbered 4, after V lost 3 bases and J lost 3 bases. In germline, CDR1 is SGHRS, CDR2 YFSETQ. DNA for the CDR3: TGCGCCAGCAGCTCGGGACAGGGAGACTACGAGCAGTACGTC. Protein: CASSSGQGDYEQYV.

The V gene is TRBV7-2, the J gene TRBJ2-6; TRBD1 matches at 9 bases. This CDR3 spans 17 amino acids. CDR1 and CDR2 (germline): SGHTA, FQGNSA. V gave up 5 bases and J gave up 4 bases; unmatched junction bases: 9. In DNA form, the CDR3 reads TGTGCCAGCAGCGTACAGGGGGCGCTCCAGGGGGCCAACGTCCTGACTTTC. This encodes CASSVQGALQGANVLTF.

The chain uses TRBV5-1 and TRBJ2-6; 9 bases are a match to TRBD1. Germline V gene data show CDR1 as SGHRS and CDR2 as YFSETQ. This CDR3 is 16 amino acids long. V gave up 4 bases and J gave up 4 bases; unmatched junction bases: 6. Written as DNA, the CDR3 is TGCGCCAGCAGCCCGGGACAGGGATCGGGGGCCAACGTCCTGACTTTC. This translates into CASSPGQGSGANVLTF.

This chain joins TRBV6-1 and TRBJ2-7, with 8 nucleotides matching TRBD1. Germline CDR1 is MNHNS and CDR2 is SASEGT. CDR3 size: 15 residues. Unmatched junction bases numbered 11, after V lost 1 base and J lost 9 bases. The CDR3 reads CASSEVWDRRSGQYF. For the CDR3, the DNA is TGTGCCAGCAGTGAAGTATGGGACAGGCGCTCGGGGCAGTACTTC.

The rearrangement uses TRBV18 and TRBJ2-3; 8 nucleotides match TRBD1. The V gene end was trimmed by 0 bases and the J gene end by 4 bases; junction bases not matched to a gene: 3. The CDR3 contains 15 residues. CDR1 is KGHSH, CDR2 LQKENI, per germline. As DNA, the CDR3 is TGTGCCAGCTCACCACCGGACAGGGCGCCAGATACGCAGTATTTT. Translation gives CASSPPDRAPDTQYF.

The chain carries TRBV5-8 and TRBJ2-2; 7 positions agree with TRBD2. Trimming took 5 bases from V and 2 from J; bases not matched to a gene: 6. This CDR3 comprises 15 residues. Germline lookup yields CDR1 SGHTS and CDR2 YDEGEE. The CDR3: CASSWLAVNTGELFF. Here the CDR3 DNA reads TGTGCCAGCAGTTGGCTAGCGGTTAACACCGGGGAGCTGTTTTTT.

The gene calls are TRBV10-3 and TRBJ1-1; no clear D. Germline loops: CDR1 ENHRY, CDR2 SYGVKD. The CDR3 runs 13 residues. DNA of the CDR3: TGTGCTTCTCAGCCGGAGGTGAACACTGAAGCTTTCTTT. It is translated as CASQPEVNTEAFF.

This clone was found once. V and J are TRBV28 and TRBJ2-7; 9 positions match TRBD1. This CDR3 contains 14 residues. Germline V gene data show CDR1 as MDHEN and CDR2 as SYDVKM. The ends lost 6 bases at V and 6 bases at J; junction bases unmatched: 9. The CDR3 region has the DNA TGTGCCAGCAGCCTGGGGGGACAGGGCTCCGAGCAGTACTTC. It codes for CASSLGGQGSEQYF.

J is TRBJ1-1 and V is TRBV11-3; D is possibly TRBD1 (6 bases). Between the trimmed V and J ends, which lost 6 bases and 5 bases, there was a span of 13 bases. The CDR3 is made up of 13 amino acids. CDR1 is SGHNT, CDR2 YENEEA, per germline. The CDR3 DNA reads as TGTGCCAGCAGTTCAGAGAGGGGGACTGAAGCTTTCTTT. It specifies CASSSERGTEAFF. Looking up the rest from reference TRBV11-3 and TRBJ1-1 gives the full variable domain: EAGVVQSPRYKIIEKKQPVAFWCNPISGHNTLYWYLQNLGQGPELLIRYENEEAVDDSQLPKDRFSAERLKGVDSTLKIQPAELGDSAVYLCASSSERGTEAFFGQGTRLTVV.

The chain combines TRBV12-3 or TRBV12-4 with TRBJ2-7; tentatively, D is TRBD1 (5 bases). V was trimmed by 8 bases and J by 4 bases, leaving 9 bases between them. The CDR3 is 11 amino acids. As DNA, the CDR3 is TGTGCCAGCTCTCAGGGTTACGAGCAGTACGTC. This encodes CASSQGYEQYV.

This chain uses TRBV7-9 with TRBJ1-2; no definite D call. With 3 bases removed from V and 0 bases from J, the gap between germline ends came to 8 bases. The germline gives CDR1 SEHNR, CDR2 FQNEAQ (reference sequence). The CDR3 is 14 amino acids. The CDR3: CASSLDGSNYGYTF. CDR3 nucleotide sequence: TGTGCCAGCAGCTTGGATGGATCTAACTATGGCTACACCTTC.

The genes are TRBV28 and TRBJ2-3; D possibly uses TRBD1 or TRBD2 (6 bases each). This CDR3 has 20 amino acids. The V and J ends lost 4 bases and 6 bases respectively, with 32 bases between them. Germline V CDR1 and CDR2: MDHEN, SYDVKM. The CDR3 loop reads CASSSQTRAGRGWLGDTQYF. The CDR3, as DNA: TGTGCCAGCAGTTCCCAGACTAGGGCGGGAAGGGGGTGGCTGGGTGATACGCAGTATTTT. Drawing the rest from reference TRBV28 and TRBJ2-3, the complete variable domain is DVKVTQSSRYLVKRTGEKVFLECVQDMDHENMFWYRQDPGLGLRLIYFSYDVKMKEKGDIPEGYSVSREKKERFSLILESASTNQTSMYLCASSSQTRAGRGWLGDTQYFGPGTRLTVL.

The V and J genes are TRBV3-1 (or the pseudogene TRBV3-2) and TRBJ1-6; perhaps TRBD1 as D (5 bases). This CDR3 is 15 amino acids long. Trimming removed 1 base at V and 9 bases at J, with 13 bases between. Germline CDR1 and CDR2: LGHDT and YNNKEL (reference sequence). CDR3 residues: CASSQARGRASPLHF. CDR3 nucleotide sequence: TGTGCCAGCAGCCAAGCCCGGGGGAGGGCTTCACCCCTCCACTTT.

The J gene is TRBJ2-7, the V gene TRBV28, with 9 bases that match TRBD2. Germline V gene lookup returns CDR1 MDHEN and CDR2 SYDVKM. V was clipped by 5 bases and J by 7 bases; unmatched bases: 18. The CDR3 loop spans 17 amino acids. The CDR3 is CASSPTKIGGRAGEQYF. The CDR3 DNA sequence: TGTGCCAGCAGTCCAACGAAAATTGGCGGGAGGGCCGGGGAGCAGTACTTC.

The gene calls are TRBV2 and TRBJ2-1, with 14 bases matching TRBD2. V shed 1 base and J 6 bases; nucleotides not matched to a gene: 5. There are 17 residues in the CDR3. From germline, CDR1 is SNHLY and CDR2 FYNNEI. This CDR3 is CASSEGTSGRPGNEQFF. Written as DNA, the CDR3 is TGTGCCAGCAGTGAAGGGACTAGCGGGAGGCCGGGCAATGAGCAGTTCTTC.

V usage is TRBV7-2 and J usage is TRBJ2-1, with 7 bases that match TRBD1. Germline CDR1 SGHTA, CDR2 FQGNSA. The CDR3 contains 16 residues. The V and J ends lost 5 bases and 4 bases, in that order; junction bases with no gene match: 11. CDR3 nucleotides: TGTGCCAGCAGCCAGTTCATTGGGACAGTTTACAATGAGCAGTTCTTC. This translates into CASSQFIGTVYNEQFF.

Here the CDR3 reads CASSFTGGQGRDSPLHF. As DNA, the CDR3 is TGTGCCAGCAGCTTTACCGGGGGACAGGGTCGGGATTCACCCCTCCACTTT. The chain employs TRBV5-8 and TRBJ1-6; 9 bases are a match to TRBD1. V trimming: 2 bases; J trimming: 8 bases; junction bases outside the gene matches: 11. This CDR3 region has 17 residues. Germline CDR1 and CDR2: SGHTS and YDEGEE.

This sequence joins TRBV7-2 and TRBJ1-5, with D unclear. V lost 2 bases and J 5 bases, leaving 7 bases between the germline ends. Germline CDR1 is SGHTA and CDR2 is FQGNSA. The CDR3 length is 13 residues. CDR3 amino acids: CASSLWRDQPQHF. The CDR3 DNA reads as TGTGCCAGCAGCTTATGGAGGGATCAGCCCCAGCATTTT.

This clone was seen a single time. The chain carries TRBV18 and TRBJ2-1, with TRBD2 matching 9 bases. Germline assignment: CDR1 KGHSH and CDR2 LQKENI. J gave up 4 bases and V 1 base, and 11 bases lay outside the gene matches. The CDR3 is 18 residues long. The CDR3 coding sequence is TGTGCCAGCTCACCACGAGAAGGCGGGAGGGCTGTATACAATGAGCAGTTCTTC. Protein sequence: CASSPREGGRAVYNEQFF.

The chain recombines TRBV25-1 with TRBJ1-5; D is uncertain. The V gene lost 3 bases and the J gene lost 0 bases, with 9 bases spanning the gap. Germline CDR1 MGHDK, CDR2 SYGVNS. The CDR3 consists of 15 residues. CDR3 bases: TGTGCCAGCAGTGACTCCAGGAATAGCAATCAGCCCCAGCATTTT. This sequence encodes CASSDSRNSNQPQHF.

This chain uses TRBV28 with TRBJ2-7, with D perhaps TRBD1 (6 bases). V lost 8 bases, J lost 6 bases, and 17 bases lay in between. The CDR3 is 13 amino acids. Looked up from germline, CDR1 is MDHEN and CDR2 is SYDVKM. This CDR3 is CASSYRVLAEQYF. CDR3 bases: TGTGCCAGCTCCTACAGGGTATTGGCCGAGCAGTACTTC.

The chain is built from TRBV2 and TRBJ1-2; D possibly corresponds to TRBD1 (5 bases). CDR3 length: 16 amino acids. Germline V gene data show CDR1 as SNHLY and CDR2 as FYNNEI. The germline V and J ends were trimmed by 1 base and 0 bases, with 12 bases remaining between them. CDR3 region: CASSEGGSLANYGYTF. CDR3 nucleotides: TGTGCCAGCAGTGAAGGGGGGAGTCTCGCTAACTATGGCTACACCTTC.

The chain has TRBV29-1 and TRBJ2-2; a weak D match, TRBD2 (5 bases). V was shortened by 7 bases and J by 4 bases, with 25 bases between the two germline ends. The CDR3 runs 17 residues. CDR1 is SQVTM, CDR2 ANQGSEA, per germline. The DNA for the CDR3 is TGCAGCGCGCTAGGATACAACCGGGATCGGGGCACCGGGGAGCTGTTTTTT. Encoded protein: CSALGYNRDRGTGELFF.

V and J are TRBV7-6 and TRBJ2-7, with D perhaps given as TRBD1 or TRBD2 (5 bases each). The V and J ends lost 0 bases and 2 bases respectively, with 11 bases between them. CDR1 is SGHVS and CDR2 is FNYEAQ in the germline V gene. This CDR3 has 15 residues. The CDR3 DNA follows: TGTGCCAGCAGCTTAGCCATCGGGGACGCCTACGAGCAGTACTTC. It translates to CASSLAIGDAYEQYF.

This chain joins TRBV5-1 and TRBJ2-2; the D is unclear. Trimming shortened V by 2 bases and J by 9 bases, and 5 bases separated the two germline ends. The CDR3 has 11 amino acids. Germline loops: CDR1 SGHRS, CDR2 YFSETQ. Here the CDR3 reads CASSFNWELFF. The CDR3 coding sequence is TGCGCCAGCAGCTTTAACTGGGAGCTGTTTTTT. Using reference TRBV5-1 and TRBJ2-2 for the parts outside the CDR3, the full variable domain is KAGVTQTPRYLIKTRGQQVTLSCSPISGHRSVSWYQQTPGQGLQFLFEYFSETQRNKGNFPGRFSGRQFSNSRSEMNVSTLELGDSALYLCASSFNWELFFGEGSRLTVL.

The V gene is TRBV5-1, the J gene TRBJ1-4; a weak D match, TRBD1 (5 bases). The V gene's germline CDR1 is SGHRS and CDR2 YFSETQ. Trimming shortened V by 4 bases and J by 10 bases, and 17 bases separated the two germline ends. The CDR3 runs to 14 residues. The CDR3 region is CASSLGLPVGKLFF. The CDR3 DNA reads as TGCGCCAGCAGCCTGGGGCTACCCGTGGGAAAACTGTTTTTT.

V and J are TRBV4-3 and TRBJ2-4; TRBD2 aligns across 7 bases. The V gene's germline CDR1 is LGHNA and CDR2 YSLEER. The CDR3 covers 15 residues. V dropped 2 bases and J dropped 9; count of bases not matched to a gene: 10. The CDR3 region is CASSQSGLAGIIQYF. In DNA form, the CDR3 reads TGCGCCAGCAGCCAATCGGGTTTAGCGGGTATCATTCAGTACTTC.